These 11 T cell receptor beta chains share one sample of origin, sequenced in a study of OX40 agonist ivuxolimab in advanced cancers. The table came from immunoSEQ multiplex PCR; TCRdb's copy has only in-frame clones and leaves some out. The sample contains tens of thousands of clones, about 88% of which appear only once. Sequenced material: CD4+ or CD8+ T cells sorted from blood, taken in a trial of the OX40 agonist ivuxolimab. These receptors all stem from an adult with an advanced solid tumor such as melanoma, head and neck, liver or kidney cancer.

This rearrangement joins TRBV9 to TRBJ1-1, with TRBD1 as a possible D gene (5 bases). Germline V lookup: CDR1 SGDLS, CDR2 YYNGEE. CDR3 length: 13 amino acids. The germline V and J ends were trimmed by 3 bases and 0 bases, with 6 bases remaining between them. CDR3 in DNA: TGTGCCAGCAGCGAGACAGTGAACACTGAAGCTTTCTTT. Its protein is CASSETVNTEAFF.

V and J are TRBV27 and TRBJ2-1; 10 nucleotides agree with TRBD2. Germline CDR1 MNHEY, CDR2 SMNVEV (reference sequence). The CDR3 runs 16 residues. Trimming removed 3 bases from V and 4 bases from J; junction bases left unmatched: 6. CDR3 coding DNA: TGTGCCAGCAGTTTGTCACCTAGCGGGAGTTACAATGAGCAGTTCTTC. Protein sequence: CASSLSPSGSYNEQFF.

The chain joins TRBV10-2 to TRBJ2-7; D is undetermined. Germline V lookup: CDR1 WSHSY, CDR2 SAAADI. V shed 5 bases and J shed 3 bases, with 17 bases lying between them. The CDR3 sequence is 15 residues long. The CDR3 here is CASSRNMGIGYEQYF. CDR3 bases: TGCGCCAGCAGTAGGAATATGGGGATCGGCTACGAGCAGTACTTC.

The chain combines TRBV28 with TRBJ2-7; D unresolved. Germline V gene sequence: CDR1 MDHEN, CDR2 SYDVKM. Trimming cost V 2 bases and J 1 base, with 6 bases left between them. CDR3 length: 13 residues. CDR3 DNA sequence: TGTGCCAGCAGTTTAGCGAGATCCTACGAGCAGTACTTC. Translating it yields CASSLARSYEQYF.

The V and J genes are TRBV6-5 and TRBJ1-3; D remains unclear. CDR3 size: 15 residues. V shed 6 bases and J shed 0 bases, with 12 bases lying between them. CDR1 and CDR2 (germline): MNHEY, SVGAGI. CDR3 loop: CASSLSWRSGNTIYF. For the CDR3, the DNA is TGTGCCAGCAGCCTAAGCTGGCGCTCTGGAAACACCATATATTTT.

The chain recombines TRBV5-1 with TRBJ2-2, with 7 positions matching TRBD1. The CDR3 is made up of 16 amino acids. V gave up 4 bases and J gave up 2 bases; unmatched junction bases: 8. Germline CDR1 SGHRS, CDR2 YFSETQ. The CDR3 loop is CASSATGTVNTGELFF. The DNA of the CDR3 is TGCGCCAGCAGCGCGACCGGGACAGTCAACACCGGGGAGCTGTTTTTT.

The chain carries TRBV30 and TRBJ2-5; TRBD1 aligns across 9 bases. CDR3 length equals 14 residues. In germline, CDR1 is GTSNPN, CDR2 SVGIG (reference sequence). Trimming took 3 bases from V and 3 from J; bases not matched to a gene: 5. CDR3 bases: TGTGCCTGGAGCAAAGACAGGGGGAAAGAGACCCAGTACTTC. It yields the protein CAWSKDRGKETQYF.

The rearrangement links TRBV7-2 to TRBJ1-1, with D perhaps TRBD1 (5 bases). This CDR3 is built from 14 residues. Germline loops: CDR1 SGHTA, CDR2 FQGNSA. Between the trimmed V and J ends, which lost 2 bases and 6 bases, there was a span of 13 bases. CDR3 in DNA: TGTGCCAGCAGCTTACAGGGCATTAGTGCTGAAGCTTTCTTT. Amino acid sequence: CASSLQGISAEAFF.

The table lists this clone with a few counts. The chain joins TRBV6-6 to TRBJ1-2; possibly TRBD1 for D (5 bases). CDR1 MNHNY and CDR2 SVGAGI come from the germline V gene (reference sequence). The V end lost 5 bases, the J end lost 2 bases, and 12 bases lay between the germline ends. The CDR3 has 14 amino acids. For the CDR3, the DNA is TGTGCCAGCAGTACCTCGACAGAAAACTATGGCTACACCTTC. Protein product: CASSTSTENYGYTF.

The genes are TRBV2 and TRBJ2-2; D perhaps matches TRBD1 (5 bases). Trimming shortened V by 6 bases and J by 6 bases, and 11 bases separated the two germline ends. The CDR3 is 13 amino acids. Looked up from germline, CDR1 is SNHLY and CDR2 is FYNNEI. The CDR3 DNA reads as TGTGCCAGCAGGGGCAGGGCGGCCGGGGAGCTGTTTTTT. Its protein is CASRGRAAGELFF.

The chain carries TRBV18 and TRBJ1-2, with D unclear. V gave up 0 bases and J gave up 4 bases, with 18 bases separating them. CDR3 size: 17 residues. Germline-derived CDR1 and CDR2 are KGHSH and LQKENI. The CDR3 bases are TGTGCCAGCTCACCACCTCGGACGGAGGGTCCTAGCTATGGCTACACCTTC. Residues: CASSPPRTEGPSYGYTF.